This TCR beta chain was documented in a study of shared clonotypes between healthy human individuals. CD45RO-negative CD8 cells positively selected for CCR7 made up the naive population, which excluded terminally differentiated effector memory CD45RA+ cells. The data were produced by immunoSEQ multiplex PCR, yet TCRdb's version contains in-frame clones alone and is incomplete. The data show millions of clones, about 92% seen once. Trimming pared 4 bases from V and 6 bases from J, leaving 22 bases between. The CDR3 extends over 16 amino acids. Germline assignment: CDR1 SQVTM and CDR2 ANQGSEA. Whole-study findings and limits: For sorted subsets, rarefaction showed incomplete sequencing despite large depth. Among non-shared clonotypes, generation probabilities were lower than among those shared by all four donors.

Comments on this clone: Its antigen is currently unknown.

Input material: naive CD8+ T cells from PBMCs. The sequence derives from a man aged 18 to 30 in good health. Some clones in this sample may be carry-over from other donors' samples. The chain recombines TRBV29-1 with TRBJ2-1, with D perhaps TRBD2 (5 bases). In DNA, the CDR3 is TGCAGCGTTGGGCCCATTCCGGGCCGAGGAGGCAATGAGCAGTTCTTC. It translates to CSVGPIPGRGGNEQFF.